The rows below give T cell receptor beta chains drawn from one sample of a study of beta chain features in type 1 diabetes. TCRdb's copy holds only in-frame clones and misses some; the assay was immunoSEQ multiplex PCR. This table has tens of thousands of clones, about 32% appearing once. Sequencing was carried out using stem cell memory CD4+ T cells from blood. The receptors were sampled from a woman under 30 in good health. Both conserved end residues are part of each CDR3. The order of the fields is clone size, D gene, J gene, CDR3 length, V gene, CDR3 protein, CDR3 DNA. A D gene is named only where the DNA matches it firmly. The size field is filled for only some rows; it gives once, few, many or a size class.

clone size: few
D gene: NA
J gene: TRBJ1-5
CDR3 length: 13
V gene: TRBV6-1
CDR3 protein: CASSEGVVQPQHF
CDR3 DNA: TGTGCCAGCAGTGAAGGCGTGGTTCAGCCCCAGCATTTT

clone size: NA
D gene: NA
J gene: TRBJ1-1
CDR3 length: 15
V gene: TRBV5-5
CDR3 protein: CASRRIGRGDTEAFF
CDR3 DNA: TGTGCCAGCAGGCGTATAGGGAGGGGGGACACTGAAGCTTTCTTT

clone size: few
D gene: NA
J gene: TRBJ1-6
CDR3 length: 13
V gene: TRBV6-5
CDR3 protein: CASVRVLGSPLHF
CDR3 DNA: TGTGCCAGCGTCAGGGTGTTGGGCTCACCCCTCCACTTT

clone size: few
D gene: NA
J gene: TRBJ1-3
CDR3 length: 16
V gene: TRBV11-2
CDR3 protein: CASSLAWQGRGNTIYF
CDR3 DNA: TGTGCCAGCAGCTTAGCTTGGCAGGGTCGTGGAAACACCATATATTTT

clone size: few
D gene: NA
J gene: TRBJ1-4
CDR3 length: 12
V gene: TRBV7-9
CDR3 protein: CASSWGDGKLFF
CDR3 DNA: TGTGCCAGCAGCTGGGGAGATGGCAAACTGTTTTTT

clone size: NA
D gene: TRBD1
J gene: TRBJ2-2
CDR3 length: 15
V gene: TRBV2
CDR3 protein: CASAQQGRNTGELFF
CDR3 DNA: TGTGCCAGCGCCCAACAGGGGAGGAACACCGGGGAGCTGTTTTTT

clone size: few
D gene: NA
J gene: TRBJ2-4
CDR3 length: 13
V gene: TRBV7-2
CDR3 protein: CASSPTTANIQYF
CDR3 DNA: TGTGCCAGCAGCCCCACTACGGCAAACATTCAGTACTTC

clone size: NA
D gene: NA
J gene: TRBJ1-1
CDR3 length: 13
V gene: TRBV2
CDR3 protein: CASTMDRHTEAFF
CDR3 DNA: TGTGCCAGCACTATGGACAGACACACTGAAGCTTTCTTT

clone size: few
D gene: NA
J gene: TRBJ2-7
CDR3 length: 14
V gene: TRBV25-1
CDR3 protein: CASSEGGLRYEQYF
CDR3 DNA: TGTGCCAGCAGTGAAGGTGGACTCCGATACGAGCAGTACTTC

clone size: NA
D gene: NA
J gene: TRBJ2-5
CDR3 length: 13
V gene: TRBV2
CDR3 protein: CASTGGMEETQYF
CDR3 DNA: TGTGCCAGCACGGGCGGGATGGAAGAGACCCAGTACTTC

clone size: once
D gene: TRBD2
J gene: TRBJ2-1
CDR3 length: 16
V gene: TRBV4-1
CDR3 protein: CASSQDSSGRLNEQFF
CDR3 DNA: TGCGCCAGCAGCCAAGATTCTAGCGGGAGACTCAATGAGCAGTTCTTC

clone size: NA
D gene: TRBD1
J gene: TRBJ1-2
CDR3 length: 17
V gene: TRBV18
CDR3 protein: CASSPPGRQGVDYGYTF
CDR3 DNA: TGTGCCAGCTCACCACCGGGCCGACAGGGTGTTGACTATGGCTACACCTTC

clone size: few
D gene: TRBD2
J gene: TRBJ2-3
CDR3 length: 15
V gene: TRBV7-9
CDR3 protein: CASSLAGGATDTQYF
CDR3 DNA: TGTGCCAGCAGCTTAGCCGGGGGGGCGACAGATACGCAGTATTTT

clone size: few
D gene: NA
J gene: TRBJ2-7
CDR3 length: 16
V gene: TRBV23-1
CDR3 protein: CASSCLGQPKAYEQYF
CDR3 DNA: TGCGCCAGCAGTTGCCTGGGGCAGCCGAAGGCATACGAGCAGTACTTC

clone size: many
D gene: TRBD1
J gene: TRBJ2-7
CDR3 length: 15
V gene: TRBV18
CDR3 protein: CASSPPGQEGYEQYF
CDR3 DNA: TGTGCCAGCTCACCCCCGGGACAGGAGGGTTACGAGCAGTACTTC

clone size: NA
D gene: TRBD2
J gene: TRBJ2-2
CDR3 length: 15
V gene: TRBV2
CDR3 protein: CASSEGSGGAGELFF
CDR3 DNA: TGTGCCAGCAGTGAGGGCAGCGGGGGGGCCGGGGAGCTGTTTTTT

clone size: NA
D gene: TRBD1
J gene: TRBJ1-2
CDR3 length: 15
V gene: TRBV27
CDR3 protein: CASSTGTGRNSGYTF
CDR3 DNA: TGTGCCAGCAGTACCGGGACAGGGAGAAACTCCGGCTACACCTTC

clone size: NA
D gene: NA
J gene: TRBJ1-5
CDR3 length: 14
V gene: TRBV7-2
CDR3 protein: CASSREGGNQPQHF
CDR3 DNA: TGTGCCAGCAGCCGGGAGGGGGGGAATCAGCCCCAGCATTTT

clone size: NA
D gene: TRBD2
J gene: TRBJ2-3
CDR3 length: 16
V gene: TRBV7-9
CDR3 protein: CASSFLAGSFTDTQYF
CDR3 DNA: TGTGCCAGCAGCTTTCTAGCGGGATCTTTCACAGATACGCAGTATTTT

clone size: NA
D gene: NA
J gene: TRBJ1-1
CDR3 length: 14
V gene: TRBV18
CDR3 protein: CASSPISGNTEAFF
CDR3 DNA: TGTGCCAGCTCACCAATCTCAGGGAACACTGAAGCTTTCTTT

clone size: many
D gene: TRBD2
J gene: TRBJ2-1
CDR3 length: 18
V gene: TRBV23-1
CDR3 protein: CASSQKDSSGNSYNEQFF
CDR3 DNA: TGCGCCAGCAGTCAAAAGGACTCTAGCGGGAACTCCTACAATGAGCAGTTCTTC

clone size: NA
D gene: NA
J gene: TRBJ2-5
CDR3 length: 15
V gene: TRBV19
CDR3 protein: CASSIARQGSRAQYF
CDR3 DNA: TGTGCCAGTAGTATAGCGCGGCAGGGGTCTCGGGCCCAGTACTTC

clone size: NA
D gene: NA
J gene: TRBJ2-1
CDR3 length: 13
V gene: TRBV7-7
CDR3 protein: CASSPLEQSEQFF
CDR3 DNA: TGTGCTAGCAGCCCCCTCGAGCAAAGTGAGCAGTTCTTC

clone size: few
D gene: NA
J gene: TRBJ2-5
CDR3 length: 11
V gene: TRBV27
CDR3 protein: CASSFEETQYF
CDR3 DNA: TGTGCCAGCAGTTTCGAAGAGACCCAGTACTTC

clone size: few
D gene: TRBD1
J gene: TRBJ2-1
CDR3 length: 15
V gene: TRBV7-9
CDR3 protein: CASSLVGQGWNEQFF
CDR3 DNA: TGTGCCAGCAGCTTAGTGGGACAGGGATGGAATGAGCAGTTCTTC

clone size: NA
D gene: TRBD1
J gene: TRBJ1-5
CDR3 length: 15
V gene: TRBV7-9
CDR3 protein: CASSFQGAMDQPQHF
CDR3 DNA: TGTGCCAGCAGCTTCCAGGGGGCGATGGATCAGCCCCAGCATTTT

clone size: NA
D gene: TRBD1
J gene: TRBJ2-7
CDR3 length: 15
V gene: TRBV4-1
CDR3 protein: CASRGWGQGSYEQYF
CDR3 DNA: TGCGCCAGCAGAGGATGGGGACAGGGGTCCTACGAGCAGTACTTC

clone size: NA
D gene: NA
J gene: TRBJ2-5
CDR3 length: 18
V gene: TRBV5-1
CDR3 protein: CASSLSPRGGPGLETQYF
CDR3 DNA: TGCGCCAGCAGCTTGTCCCCGAGGGGGGGCCCAGGGTTGGAGACCCAGTACTTC

clone size: few
D gene: NA
J gene: TRBJ2-7
CDR3 length: 12
V gene: TRBV5-5
CDR3 protein: CASNPDGSGQYF
CDR3 DNA: TGTGCCAGCAATCCGGATGGGTCGGGGCAGTACTTC

clone size: few
D gene: TRBD2
J gene: TRBJ2-6
CDR3 length: 19
V gene: TRBV11-2
CDR3 protein: CASSYAAGAPLGRANVLTF
CDR3 DNA: TGTGCCAGCAGCTACGCAGCGGGGGCGCCTTTAGGAAGGGCCAACGTCCTGACTTTC

clone size: NA
D gene: NA
J gene: TRBJ1-1
CDR3 length: 14
V gene: TRBV7-2
CDR3 protein: CASSPSALGTEAFF
CDR3 DNA: TGTGCCAGCAGTCCCTCCGCGCTCGGGACTGAAGCTTTCTTT

clone size: NA
D gene: NA
J gene: TRBJ2-5
CDR3 length: 11
V gene: TRBV6-1
CDR3 protein: CASSYHETQYF
CDR3 DNA: TGTGCCAGCAGCTATCATGAGACCCAGTACTTC

clone size: NA
D gene: TRBD2
J gene: TRBJ2-1
CDR3 length: 13
V gene: TRBV14
CDR3 protein: CASSPRAGAGQFF
CDR3 DNA: TGTGCCAGCAGCCCTAGAGCGGGGGCCGGGCAGTTCTTC

clone size: few
D gene: TRBD1
J gene: TRBJ1-2
CDR3 length: 15
V gene: TRBV7-9
CDR3 protein: CASSFGDRAHYGYTF
CDR3 DNA: TGTGCCAGCAGCTTTGGAGACAGGGCTCACTATGGCTACACCTTC

clone size: few
D gene: TRBD1
J gene: TRBJ2-2
CDR3 length: 16
V gene: TRBV5-1
CDR3 protein: CASSITRDRYTGELFF
CDR3 DNA: TGCGCCAGCAGCATCACCCGGGACAGATACACCGGGGAGCTGTTTTTT